This entry is about one T cell receptor beta chain. This sample was included in a study of CD8+CD57+ T cells in acquired aplastic anemia. Overall study: On average, sorted CD4+ and CD8+ cells gave around 3 ug of DNA. Among healthy donors, CD4+ cells averaged about 11 million reads.

It was genomic DNA that served as the template for profiling TCR beta VDJ and CDR3. TCRdb passed the reads through MiXCR, listing each CDR3 protein once. The sample shows about 160,000 distinct CDR3 sequences, roughly 48% of them seen only once. Germline assignment: CDR1 SGHTA and CDR2 FQGTGA. This CDR3 has 16 residues. Trimming stripped 1 base from V and 0 bases from J, with 10 bases between. The material sequenced was sorted CD4+, CD8+, or CD8+CD57+ T cells (not recorded which) from PBMCs. J is TRBJ2-1 and V is TRBV7-3, with a weak D call TRBD2 (6 bases). The sequence derives from a human donor in good health. The CDR3 region has the DNA TGTGCCAGCAGCTTAATTGGGGGGAGCTCCTACAATGAGCAGTTCTTC. The encoded protein is CASSLIGGSSYNEQFF.